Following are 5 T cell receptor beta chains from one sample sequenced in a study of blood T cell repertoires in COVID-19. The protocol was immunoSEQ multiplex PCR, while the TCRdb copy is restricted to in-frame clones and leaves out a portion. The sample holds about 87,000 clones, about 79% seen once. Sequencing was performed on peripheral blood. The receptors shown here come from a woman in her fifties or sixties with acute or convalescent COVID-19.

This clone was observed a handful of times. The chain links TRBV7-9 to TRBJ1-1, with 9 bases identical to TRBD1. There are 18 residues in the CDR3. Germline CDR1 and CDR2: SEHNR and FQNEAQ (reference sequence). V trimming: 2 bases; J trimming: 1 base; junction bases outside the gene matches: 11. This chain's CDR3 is CASSLFGGGTGKNTEAFF. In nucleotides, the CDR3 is TGTGCCAGCAGCTTATTTGGTGGGGGGACAGGGAAGAACACTGAAGCTTTCTTT.

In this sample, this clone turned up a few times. The CDR3 coding sequence is TGCGCCAGCACTCGACAGGGGCAGACTGAAGCTTTCTTT. Residues: CASTRQGQTEAFF. The chain couples TRBV10-2 to TRBJ1-1; TRBD1 matches 8 bases. This CDR3 is 13 amino acids long. Germline CDR1 reads WSHSY; CDR2 reads SAAADI. V dropped 7 bases and J dropped 5; count of bases not matched to a gene: 6.

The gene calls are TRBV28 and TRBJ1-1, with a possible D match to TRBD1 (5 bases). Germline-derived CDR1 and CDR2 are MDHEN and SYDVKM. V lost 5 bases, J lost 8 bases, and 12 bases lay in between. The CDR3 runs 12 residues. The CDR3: CASSTGPIEAFF. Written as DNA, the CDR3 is TGTGCCAGCAGTACAGGCCCCATCGAAGCTTTCTTT.

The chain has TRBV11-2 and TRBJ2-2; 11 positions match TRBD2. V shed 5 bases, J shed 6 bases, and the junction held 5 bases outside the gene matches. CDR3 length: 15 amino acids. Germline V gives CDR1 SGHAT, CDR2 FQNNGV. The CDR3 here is CASSLGTSGAGELFF. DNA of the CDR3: TGTGCCAGCAGCCTGGGGACTAGCGGCGCCGGGGAGCTGTTTTTT.

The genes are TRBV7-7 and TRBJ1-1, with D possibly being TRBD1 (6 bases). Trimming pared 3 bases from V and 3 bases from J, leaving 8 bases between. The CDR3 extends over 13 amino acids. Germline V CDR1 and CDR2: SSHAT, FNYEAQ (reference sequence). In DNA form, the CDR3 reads TGTGCCAGCAGCTTCCGACAGGACACTGAAGCTTTCTTT. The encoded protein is CASSFRQDTEAFF.